This TCR beta chain was identified in a study of cytomegalovirus exposure and HLA in healthy donors. TCRdb's copy holds only in-frame clones and misses some; the assay was immunoSEQ multiplex PCR. The data hold some 140,000 clones, with roughly 89% observed a single time. As regards this clone: Its antigen is unidentified.

The CDR3 has 14 amino acids. Germline-derived CDR1 and CDR2 are GTSNPN and SVGIG (reference sequence). Trimming at V came to 4 bases and at J to 1 base, leaving 6 bases not matched to a gene. Study-wide findings and caveats: Investigators reported over 150 TCR beta chains as tied to cytomegalovirus. In the 120 or so validation repertoires, around 95% of cluster scores exceeded 0, per a later analysis.

The specimen was PBMCs. The TCR was taken from a woman younger than 30 in good health and CMV-seropositive. The V and J genes are TRBV30 and TRBJ1-1; 7 positions match TRBD1. CDR3 amino acids: CAWIRRGRNTEAFF. CDR3 nucleotide sequence: TGTGCCTGGATCCGGAGGGGGCGGAACACTGAAGCTTTCTTT.